The sequence of this T cell receptor beta chain was determined in a study of early T cells in non-severe SARS-CoV-2 infection (dated by TCRdb to the early 2020s). Broadly, across the study: TCR sequencing used bulk RNA from unsorted whole blood, so alpha and beta chains could not be paired.

The table lists this clonotype with many counts. This receptor's antigen is unknown. Base-call qualities are not available, and no considerably larger clone is one nucleotide away. Overall study outcomes, separate from this receptor: VDJdb matching was skewed toward anti-spike CD8 responses and likely underestimated virus-specific expansions, missing private and CD4 specificities.

Counted from cysteine to phenylalanine, this CDR3 has 14 amino acids. This entry keeps only the CDR3 DNA: 42 bases, framed from base 1. Per the germline V gene, SGHTA is the CDR1 and FQGTGA is the CDR2. Trimming accounts for 5 bases at V and 4 bases at J, while the number of junction bases matched to no gene is 7. This was a case-control study nested in a cohort of healthcare workers in London, UK, who had nasopharyngeal swab PCR tests and blood samples taken every week. Healthcare workers were recruited during the week of the UK lockdown, between 23 and 31 March 2020, and followed weekly for up to roughly 15 weeks. Library preparation employed 5' RACE. The instrument given in TCRdb is NextSeq 500. The TCR library protocol attached unique molecular identifiers to individual cDNA molecules to correct for sequencing error and PCR bias. TCR alpha and beta chains were both sequenced, and the abundances of alpha and beta sequences in each sample were closely correlated with each other. In the paper's pipeline: Decombinator V4 was used to perform V gene, J gene and CDR3 annotation of TCR sequences. Expanded TCRs were defined as changing significantly between any two time points under a Poisson model with p below 0.0001. TCR abundances were normalised to the total number of TCRs sequenced in each sample and reported as counts per million. TRAV1-2 paired with TRAJ12, TRAJ20 or TRAJ33 defined MAIT TCRs, while TRAV10 paired with TRAJ18 defined iNKT TCRs. A search of VDJdb, accessed on 1 November 2021, was run for TCRs annotated to CMV, EBV and SARS-CoV-2, with TCRs annotated for multiple antigens excluded. Starting from the raw public reads, TCRdb applied fastp trimming at Q25, assembled clones with MiXCR and retained in-frame beta chains. Each entry is one CDR3 protein sequence, shown with its most common DNA and genes. The V and J calls come from TCRdb's annotation, not from the publication. Across this sample there are around 48,000 distinct CDR3 sequences, with about 13% seen only once. The ten largest make up approximately 10% of the sample.

Sequenced input: whole blood. The chain is encoded by TRBV7-3 joined to TRBJ1-1, with 7 bases in between that match TRBD1. The clonotype comes from an adult who was a healthcare worker with PCR-confirmed SARS-CoV-2 infection or an uninfected control (not recorded which). Here the CDR3 is given as CASSLWTGPTEAFF. The DNA sequence is given as TGTGCCAGCAGCCTATGGACAGGCCCCACTGAAGCTTTCTTT.